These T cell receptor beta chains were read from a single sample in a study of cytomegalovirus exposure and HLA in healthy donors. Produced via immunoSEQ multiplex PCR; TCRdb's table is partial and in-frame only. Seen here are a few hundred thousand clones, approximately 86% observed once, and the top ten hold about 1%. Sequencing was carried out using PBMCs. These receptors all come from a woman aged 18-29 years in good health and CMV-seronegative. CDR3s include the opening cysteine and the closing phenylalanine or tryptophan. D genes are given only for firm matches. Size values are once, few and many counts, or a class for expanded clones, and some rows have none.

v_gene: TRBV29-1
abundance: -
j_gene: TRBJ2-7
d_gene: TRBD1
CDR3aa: CSVRDRAVDEQYF
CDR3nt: TGCAGCGTTAGGGACAGGGCAGTCGACGAGCAGTACTTC

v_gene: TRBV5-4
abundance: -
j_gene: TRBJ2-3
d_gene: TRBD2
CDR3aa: CASRFWGGPPTDTQYF
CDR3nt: TGTGCCAGCAGGTTTTGGGGGGGTCCCCCCACAGATACGCAGTATTTT

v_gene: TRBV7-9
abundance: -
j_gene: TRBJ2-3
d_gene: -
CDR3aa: CASSLRGTTDTQYF
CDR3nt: TGTGCCAGCAGCTTGCGGGGTACGACAGATACGCAGTATTTT

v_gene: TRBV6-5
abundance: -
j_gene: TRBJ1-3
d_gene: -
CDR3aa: CASSYLPGSSGNTIYF
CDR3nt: TGTGCCAGCAGTTACCTCCCGGGGAGCTCTGGAAACACCATATATTTT

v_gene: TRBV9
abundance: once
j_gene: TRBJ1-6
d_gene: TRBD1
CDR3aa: CASSVGTGYNSPLHF
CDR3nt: TGTGCCAGCAGCGTAGGGACAGGGTATAATTCACCCCTCCACTTT

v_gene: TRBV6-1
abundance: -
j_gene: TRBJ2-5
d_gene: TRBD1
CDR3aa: CASSEKLAGGQETQYF
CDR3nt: TGTGCCAGCAGTGAAAAGTTGGCAGGGGGCCAAGAGACCCAGTACTTC

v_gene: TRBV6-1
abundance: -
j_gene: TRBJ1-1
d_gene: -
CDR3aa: CASRILYRGVVEAFF
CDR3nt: TGTGCCAGCAGGATCCTGTACCGGGGGGTCGTTGAAGCTTTCTTT

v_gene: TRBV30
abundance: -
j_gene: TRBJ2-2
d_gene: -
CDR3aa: CAWRAGGPGELFF
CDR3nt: TGTGCCTGGAGGGCCGGGGGGCCCGGGGAGCTGTTTTTT

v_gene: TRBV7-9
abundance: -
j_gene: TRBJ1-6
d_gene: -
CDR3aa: CASSLQSGFSPLHF
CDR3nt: TGTGCCAGCAGCCTCCAATCAGGGTTTTCACCCCTCCACTTT

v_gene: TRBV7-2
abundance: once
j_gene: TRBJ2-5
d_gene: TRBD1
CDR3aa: CASSLAGTGKETQYF
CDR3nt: TGTGCCAGCAGCTTAGCCGGGACAGGGAAAGAGACCCAGTACTTC

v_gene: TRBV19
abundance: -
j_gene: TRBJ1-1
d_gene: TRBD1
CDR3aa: CATLTGTENTEAFF
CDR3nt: TGTGCCACCTTAACCGGGACAGAGAACACTGAAGCTTTCTTT

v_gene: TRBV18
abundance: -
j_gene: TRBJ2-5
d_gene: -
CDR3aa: CASANGRHLELKETQYF
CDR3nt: TGTGCCAGCGCCAATGGGAGACACCTAGAATTGAAGGAGACCCAGTACTTC

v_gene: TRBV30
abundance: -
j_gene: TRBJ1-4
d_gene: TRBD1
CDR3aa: CAWSVIRQGEEKLFF
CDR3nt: TGTGCCTGGAGTGTAATTAGACAGGGAGAAGAAAAACTGTTTTTT

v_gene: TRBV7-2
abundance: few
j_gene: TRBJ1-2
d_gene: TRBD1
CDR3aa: CASSPIWRQGVYGYTF
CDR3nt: TGTGCCAGCAGCCCAATTTGGAGGCAGGGGGTCTATGGCTACACCTTC